Below are 9 T cell receptor beta chains sequenced from a single sample in a study of T cell clones after liver transplantation. TCRdb's copy holds only in-frame clones and misses some; the assay was immunoSEQ multiplex PCR. Of tens of thousands of clones listed, roughly 70% are singletons. This specimen was CD4+ T cells from blood, taken at the roughly 15-month timepoint. The receptors originated from a human patient who received a liver transplant. Some T cells here may be from the graft donor.

J is TRBJ2-3 and V is TRBV6-5, with D uncertain. The CDR3 is 13 amino acids. V dropped 10 bases and J dropped 5 bases, with 16 bases sitting between them. Germline values: CDR1 MNHEY, CDR2 SVGAGI. The CDR3 DNA is TGTGCCACCAGACGTCGAATTGGAGATACGCAGTATTTT. Its translation: CATRRRIGDTQYF.

This clone was observed at least ten times. The chain carries TRBV11-2 and TRBJ1-1; possible D gene TRBD1, 5 bases. CDR1 and CDR2 from the germline V gene are SGHAT and FQNNGV. V was trimmed by 4 bases and J by 4 bases, leaving 10 bases between them. The length of the CDR3 is 13 residues. The CDR3, as DNA: TGTGCCAGCAGCTCGACAGAATCCACTGAAGCTTTCTTT. Amino acids: CASSSTESTEAFF.

This clone has just a few counts. V is TRBV30 and J is TRBJ1-3, with no clear D. Germline CDR1 is GTSNPN and CDR2 is SVGIG (reference sequence). Trimming removed 1 base from V and 3 bases from J, with 4 bases in between. This CDR3 spans 12 amino acids. In DNA form, the CDR3 reads TGTGCCTGGAGTGGTAGTGGAAACACCATATATTTT. This encodes CAWSGSGNTIYF.

The V and J genes are TRBV7-8 and TRBJ1-2; D is unresolved. This CDR3 contains 16 residues. Germline loops: CDR1 SGHVS, CDR2 FQNEAQ. V dropped 2 bases and J dropped 1 base, with 14 bases sitting between them. The CDR3 coding sequence is TGTGCCAGCAGCTTACTGCGGATGAGTTTTAACTATGGCTACACCTTC. This gives the protein CASSLLRMSFNYGYTF.

This clone has only one observation. The gene calls are TRBV10-3 and TRBJ2-7; D is perhaps TRBD2 (6 bases). The germline gives CDR1 ENHRY, CDR2 SYGVKD. This CDR3 spans 12 amino acids. Trimming stripped 11 bases from V and 1 base from J, with 12 bases between. The DNA of the CDR3 is TGTGCCTCGGGACTGGGGTCCTACGAGCAGTACGTC. Its translation is CASGLGSYEQYV.

There are a few counts of this clone. The chain couples TRBV10-3 to TRBJ2-2; no clear D gene. Looked up from germline, CDR1 is ENHRY and CDR2 is SYGVKD. With 0 bases removed from V and 2 bases from J, the gap between germline ends came to 10 bases. The CDR3 covers 16 residues. The CDR3 DNA sequence: TGTGCCATCAGTGAGTCGCGCCAAAAAAACACCGGGGAGCTGTTTTTT. It specifies CAISESRQKNTGELFF.

V and J are TRBV2 and TRBJ1-2, with TRBD1 identical over 7 bases. Germline V CDR1 and CDR2: SNHLY, FYNNEI. Trimming removed 0 bases from V and 6 bases from J; junction bases left unmatched: 7. This CDR3 is built from 15 residues. CDR3 sequence reads: CASSEADRGLNGYTF. CDR3 nucleotide sequence: TGTGCCAGCAGTGAAGCTGATAGGGGGCTTAATGGCTACACCTTC.

This clone was observed at least ten times. The chain uses TRBV7-6 and TRBJ2-1, with D perhaps TRBD1 or TRBD2 (5 bases each). Looked up from germline, CDR1 is SGHVS and CDR2 is FNYEAQ. The ends were cut back, 5 bases at V and 7 bases at J, with 9 bases in the middle. This CDR3 has 12 residues. CDR3 in amino acids: CASSERGNEQFF. CDR3 in DNA: TGTGCCAGCAGCGAGAGGGGAAATGAGCAGTTCTTC.

This clone counts as medium-sized (0.01 to 0.1%). The chain is built from TRBV28 and TRBJ1-1; tentatively, D is TRBD1 (6 bases). The germline V gene has CDR1 MDHEN and CDR2 SYDVKM. Trimming removed 3 bases at V and 11 bases at J, with 13 bases between. The CDR3 is 12 residues long. CDR3 DNA sequence: TGTGCCAGCAGTTTGGGGACACCTGGGGCTTTCTTT. Encoded protein: CASSLGTPGAFF. The full variable domain, completed using reference TRBV28 and TRBJ1-1, is DVKVTQSSRYLVKRTGEKVFLECVQDMDHENMFWYRQDPGLGLRLIYFSYDVKMKEKGDIPEGYSVSREKKERFSLILESASTNQTSMYLCASSLGTPGAFFGQGTRLTVV.